The 29 T cell receptor beta chains reported below all come from one sample, sequenced in a study of blood T cell repertoires in COVID-19. Sequenced by immunoSEQ multiplex PCR; TCRdb stores in-frame clones only, minus some. Among 280,000 or so clones listed, around 85% were seen once. The sequenced material came from PBMCs or T cells enriched from blood (not recorded which). The origin of the receptors is a man aged 25-40 years who had recovered from COVID-19.

The gene calls are TRBV18 and TRBJ1-2, with D tentatively TRBD1 (6 bases). Germline lookup yields CDR1 KGHSH and CDR2 LQKENI. The CDR3 spans 17 residues. Trimming shortened V by 3 bases and J by 1 base, and 18 bases separated the two germline ends. The CDR3 DNA follows: TGTGCCAGCTCACCGAGGGCAGGGGAACCTTTTAACTATGGCTACACCTTC. It yields the protein CASSPRAGEPFNYGYTF.

There are a few counts of this clone. As DNA, the CDR3 is TGTGCCAGCAGTACAGGGGCCCCGCTAAACGAGCAGTACTTC. Its protein product is CASSTGAPLNEQYF. The chain links TRBV13 to TRBJ2-7, with 7 bases aligning to TRBD1. CDR3 length: 14 residues. CDR1 is PRHDT and CDR2 is FYEKMQ in the germline V gene (reference sequence). The trim removed 6 bases at V and 5 bases at J, leaving 10 bases unmatched.

This clone was found once. The chain couples TRBV5-1 to TRBJ2-1; D may be TRBD2 (6 bases). The CDR3 extends over 15 amino acids. V was pared by 2 bases and J by 7 bases, with 16 bases between. Germline loops: CDR1 SGHRS, CDR2 YFSETQ. CDR3 DNA: TGCGCCAGCAGCTTTAGCGGCGCAACCTTTAATGAGCAGTTCTTC. This codes for CASSFSGATFNEQFF.

The V gene is TRBV7-9, the J gene TRBJ1-1, with D perhaps TRBD1 (5 bases). Trimming shortened V by 4 bases and J by 3 bases, and 15 bases separated the two germline ends. The length of the CDR3 is 15 residues. CDR1 is SEHNR and CDR2 is FQNEAQ in the germline V gene (reference sequence). CDR3 sequence: CASSYTGGMYTEAFF. The CDR3 region has the DNA TGTGCCAGCAGCTACACCGGGGGAATGTACACTGAAGCTTTCTTT.

The genes are TRBV10-3 and TRBJ1-2; 9 bases are a match to TRBD1. The germline V gene has CDR1 ENHRY and CDR2 SYGVKD. This CDR3 region has 14 residues. The junction had 2 bases not matched to a gene; V was cut back by 0 bases and J by 6 bases. Here the CDR3 DNA reads TGTGCCATCAGTGAGTCCGGACAGGGGCATGGCTACACCTTC. Protein: CAISESGQGHGYTF.

The chain combines TRBV10-2 with TRBJ2-7; 7 positions agree with TRBD2. Germline loops: CDR1 WSHSY, CDR2 SAAADI. This CDR3 comprises 15 residues. Trimming cost V 6 bases and J 3 bases; bases outside gene matches: 11. CDR3 coding DNA: TGCGCCAGCAGCCCAGGGTGGGGGGGAGACTACGAGCAGTACTTC. This codes for CASSPGWGGDYEQYF.

The chain combines TRBV2 with TRBJ1-4; D gene uncertain. The CDR3 length is 14 residues. V lost 4 bases and J lost 8, with 14 bases in between. Germline CDR1 is SNHLY and CDR2 is FYNNEI. Here the CDR3 DNA reads TGTGCCAGCAGTGCACAGATGGGAGGAGAAAAACTGTTTTTT. Residues: CASSAQMGGEKLFF.

The chain carries TRBV11-2 and TRBJ2-7; possible D gene TRBD1, 6 bases. The V and J ends lost 5 bases and 5 bases respectively, with 16 bases between them. Germline assignment: CDR1 SGHAT and CDR2 FQNNGV. This CDR3 is built from 14 residues. The CDR3 spells CASSPPDRSHEQYF. In DNA, the CDR3 is TGTGCCAGCAGCCCCCCAGACAGGTCCCACGAGCAGTACTTC. Full variable domain (outside the CDR3, taken from reference TRBV11-2 and TRBJ2-7): EAGVAQSPRYKIIEKRQSVAFWCNPISGHATLYWYQQILGQGPKLLIQFQNNGVVDDSQLPKDRFSAERLKGVDSTLKIQPAKLEDSAVYLCASSPPDRSHEQYFGPGTRLTVT.

In this sample, this clone turned up a few times. This rearrangement joins TRBV2 to TRBJ1-2, with TRBD1 matching 9 bases. The ends lost 2 bases at V and 8 bases at J; junction bases unmatched: 6. CDR1 SNHLY and CDR2 FYNNEI come from the germline V gene. This CDR3 is 14 amino acids long. This chain's CDR3 is CASSETGGALGYTF. CDR3 DNA: TGTGCCAGCAGTGAAACAGGGGGCGCCTTGGGCTACACCTTC.

This chain uses TRBV7-9 with TRBJ1-6, with 7 positions matching TRBD1. The germline CDR1 and CDR2 sequences are SEHNR and FQNEAQ (reference sequence). This CDR3 has 13 amino acids. V lost 1 base and J lost 19; bases outside the gene matches: 10. The CDR3 DNA follows: TGTGCCAGCAGCTTAGATAACAGGGGCCCTTCTCACTTT. Translating it yields CASSLDNRGPSHF. Filled out from reference TRBV7-9 and TRBJ1-6, the complete variable domain reads DTGVSQNPRHKITKRGQNVTFRCDPISEHNRLYWYRQTLGQGPEFLTYFQNEAQLEKSRLLSDRFSAERPKGSFSTLEIQRTEQGDSAMYLCASSLDNRGPSHFGNGTRLTVT.

The genes are TRBV11-2 and TRBJ1-6; D is uncertain. This CDR3 is built from 20 residues. V lost 0 bases and J 6 bases, leaving 24 bases between the germline ends. Germline CDR1 SGHAT, CDR2 FQNNGV. As DNA, the CDR3 is TGTGCCAGCAGCTTAGAGGGGAGGGAGCCCGCAATCTTTGTTAATTCACCCCTCCACTTT. It translates to CASSLEGREPAIFVNSPLHF.

The chain recombines TRBV7-9 with TRBJ2-2; TRBD1 matches at 10 bases. Germline CDR1 SEHNR, CDR2 FQNEAQ (reference sequence). V gave up 6 bases and J gave up 7 bases; unmatched junction bases: 11. The CDR3 is made up of 16 amino acids. CDR3 sequence reads: CASSASTGGWGGELFF. In nucleotides, the CDR3 is TGTGCCAGCAGTGCCTCGACAGGGGGCTGGGGCGGGGAGCTGTTTTTT.

The genes are TRBV9 and TRBJ2-7, with 10 nucleotides matching TRBD1. The ends lost 0 bases at V and 5 bases at J; junction bases unmatched: 8. The CDR3 is 16 amino acids. Germline loops: CDR1 SGDLS, CDR2 YYNGEE. This CDR3 is CASSVGGGTGEHEQYF. As DNA, the CDR3 is TGTGCCAGCAGCGTAGGAGGCGGGACAGGGGAACACGAGCAGTACTTC.

The V and J genes are TRBV5-5 and TRBJ1-1; 10 bases are shared with TRBD1. CDR3 size: 14 residues. Trimming cost V 4 bases and J 5 bases; bases outside gene matches: 5. Germline V lookup: CDR1 SGHKS, CDR2 YYEKEE (reference sequence). The CDR3 loop reads CASSPTGGKTEAFF. Here the CDR3 DNA reads TGTGCCAGCAGCCCGACAGGGGGCAAGACTGAAGCTTTCTTT.

This sequence joins TRBV18 and TRBJ1-3, with D unclear. Germline values: CDR1 KGHSH, CDR2 LQKENI. The V and J ends lost 2 bases and 0 bases respectively, with 8 bases between them. CDR3 size: 15 residues. The DNA for the CDR3 is TGTGCCAGCTCACCAAGCGGGGTCTCTGGAAACACCATATATTTT. It yields the protein CASSPSGVSGNTIYF.

The chain carries TRBV19 and TRBJ1-3, with D uncertain. The ends were cut back, 7 bases at V and 0 bases at J, with 10 bases in the middle. Per the germline V gene, CDR1 is LNHDA and CDR2 is SQIVND (reference sequence). CDR3 length: 14 residues. CDR3 protein: CASTTFGSGNTIYF. The CDR3 nucleotides are TGTGCCAGTACCACCTTCGGCTCTGGAAACACCATATATTTT.

This chain connects TRBV15 to TRBJ2-5; D ambiguous. Trimming stripped 3 bases from V and 5 bases from J, with 19 bases between. Germline V CDR1 and CDR2: LNHNV, YYDKDF (reference sequence). CDR3 length: 16 amino acids. Written as DNA, the CDR3 is TGTGCCACCAGCAGCGGAGAAACTGGAGCAGCCGAGACCCAGTACTTC. As protein: CATSSGETGAAETQYF.

V gene TRBV7-9 combines with J gene TRBJ1-2; 8 nucleotides line up with TRBD1. J gave up 4 bases and V 5 bases, and 9 bases lay outside the gene matches. Germline loops: CDR1 SEHNR, CDR2 FQNEAQ (reference sequence). The CDR3 consists of 15 residues. In nucleotides, the CDR3 is TGTGCCAGCAGCCGGGGACAGGCTCAAGGCTATGGCTACACCTTC. Translating it yields CASSRGQAQGYGYTF.

The chain carries TRBV25-1 and TRBJ1-2; no clear D gene. Per germline, CDR1 MGHDK and CDR2 SYGVNS. This CDR3 region has 12 residues. Trimming left V 3 bases short and J 4 bases short, with 6 bases between. The CDR3 here is CASSESGYGYTF. The DNA of the CDR3 is TGTGCCAGCAGTGAGAGTGGCTATGGCTACACCTTC.

The rearrangement joins TRBV4-1 to TRBJ2-2, with a weak D call TRBD1 (7 bases). The ends were cut back, 4 bases at V and 7 bases at J, with 19 bases in the middle. Germline CDR1 reads MGHRA; CDR2 reads YSYEKL. This CDR3 is built from 16 residues. The CDR3 DNA reads as TGCGCCAGCAGCCCCCCATGGAGGGGGCAGAACGGGGAGCTGTTTTTT. Translated, it gives CASSPPWRGQNGELFF.

This rearrangement joins TRBV6-4 to TRBJ1-3, with 9 nucleotides matching TRBD1. The V segment lost 9 bases and the J segment 3 bases; nucleotides outside the gene matches: 6. This CDR3 is built from 14 residues. The germline CDR1 and CDR2 sequences are MRHNA and SNTAGT. Here the CDR3 DNA reads TGTGCCAGGGGGACAGGGCTTTATGGAAACACCATATATTTT. Amino acid sequence: CARGTGLYGNTIYF.

V gene TRBV2 combines with J gene TRBJ2-3; TRBD2 agrees at 9 bases. J lost 4 bases, V lost 8 bases, and 10 bases had no gene match. Germline V gene sequence: CDR1 SNHLY, CDR2 FYNNEI. The CDR3 has 15 amino acids. CDR3 nucleotides: TGTGCCAGCGGACTAGCGCAGGGTCGCGCAGATACGCAGTATTTT. Protein: CASGLAQGRADTQYF.

The chain couples TRBV4-2 to TRBJ1-2; 7 positions agree with TRBD1. The CDR3 is 15 amino acids. V dropped 0 bases and J dropped 3; count of bases not matched to a gene: 4. Germline-derived CDR1 and CDR2 are LGHNA and YNFKEQ. DNA of the CDR3: TGTGCCAGCAGCCAAGATCTCCAGGGGGACTATGGCTACACCTTC. Translating gives CASSQDLQGDYGYTF.

The chain carries TRBV4-2 and TRBJ1-5, with 8 bases fitting TRBD1. CDR1 is LGHNA and CDR2 is YNFKEQ in the germline V gene. J was trimmed by 7 bases and V by 3 bases; bases with no gene match: 8. The CDR3 is made up of 15 amino acids. CDR3 coding DNA: TGTGCCAGCAGCCAGGACAGGGAGGGAGGCCAGCCCCAGCATTTT. Translating it yields CASSQDREGGQPQHF.

The chain recombines TRBV19 with TRBJ2-2, with 9 bases matching TRBD1. Losses at the gene ends were 8 bases for V and 4 bases for J; bases not matched to a gene: 5. The germline gives CDR1 LNHDA, CDR2 SQIVND (reference sequence). The CDR3 length is 14 residues. This CDR3 reads CASGQGYGTGELFF. The DNA for the CDR3 is TGTGCCAGTGGACAGGGGTACGGCACCGGGGAGCTGTTTTTT.

In this sample, this clone turned up a few times. V and J are TRBV7-2 and TRBJ1-2; D call uncertain. V lost 5 bases to trimming and J lost 6 bases, with 16 bases between them. Germline V gene sequence: CDR1 SGHTA, CDR2 FQGNSA. This CDR3 region has 14 residues. The CDR3, as DNA: TGTGCCAGCAGCGCCATGGACGGGAAAGATGGCTACACCTTC. It specifies CASSAMDGKDGYTF.

The rearrangement uses TRBV6-5 and TRBJ1-2, with 7 bases that match TRBD1. Germline CDR1 and CDR2: MNHEY and SVGAGI. The CDR3 has 14 residues. Trimming at V came to 0 bases and at J to 4 bases, leaving 2 bases not matched to a gene. CDR3 amino acids: CASSYSEGAYGYTF. In DNA, the CDR3 is TGTGCCAGCAGTTACTCAGAGGGGGCCTATGGCTACACCTTC.

This clone was picked up a small number of times. The chain carries TRBV9 and TRBJ1-2; 7 bases line up with TRBD1. The germline V gene has CDR1 SGDLS and CDR2 YYNGEE. The CDR3 covers 16 residues. Trimming at V came to 0 bases and at J to 5 bases, leaving 10 bases not matched to a gene. The CDR3 nucleotides read TGTGCCAGCAGCGTAGGGGAGACAGGGTTACGGTATGGCTACACCTTC. It codes for CASSVGETGLRYGYTF.

About this clone: At one end the junction does not follow the germline gene, possibly because of a read error. The chain combines TRBV6-2 or TRBV6-3 with TRBJ1-1; tentative D call: TRBD1 (5 bases). Germline values: CDR1 MNHEY, CDR2 SVGEGT. The CDR3 sequence is 16 residues long. The chain's CDR3 is CASSYSLRAPGTEAFF. The CDR3 DNA sequence: TGTGCTAGCAGTTACTCGCTCAGGGCGCCGGGCACTGAAGCTTTCTTT.